These 26 T cell receptor beta chains were sequenced from one sample in a study of Ad26.COV2.S vaccination and SARS-CoV-2 variants. The treatment here: some 19 received Ad26.COV2.S at low or high dose, single or two shots; 5 received placebo; per-sample allocation not given. Samples came from day 63 after the first vaccine or placebo injection. Some clones are missing from TCRdb's copy, which holds only in-frame ones; the method was immunoSEQ multiplex PCR. The sample lists 500,000 or so clones, roughly 87% occurring once. Sequenced here: peripheral blood, sampled in a trial of Ad26.COV2.S vaccine versus placebo. All receptors derive from a person aged 18-60 years who received the Ad26.COV2.S COVID-19 vaccine or a placebo.

The genes are TRBV9 and TRBJ2-3; D is undetermined. The CDR3 runs to 13 residues. Germline V gives CDR1 SGDLS, CDR2 YYNGEE. V lost 4 bases, J lost 0 bases, and 6 bases lay in between. The CDR3 DNA sequence: TGTGCCAGCAGCATTACTAGCACAGATACGCAGTATTTT. Translating gives CASSITSTDTQYF.

The CDR3: CASSPVPVDRSYNEQFF. DNA for the CDR3: TGCGCCAGCAGCCCAGTTCCGGTTGATAGGTCCTACAATGAGCAGTTCTTC. The V gene is TRBV4-1, the J gene TRBJ2-1; D not certain. Trimming shortened V by 4 bases and J by 1 base, and 17 bases separated the two germline ends. This CDR3 region has 17 residues. In germline, CDR1 is MGHRA, CDR2 YSYEKL.

The chain joins TRBV19 to TRBJ2-1; 12 bases align to TRBD2. J lost 4 bases, V lost 9 bases, and 7 bases had no gene match. The CDR3 runs to 15 residues. CDR1 is LNHDA, CDR2 SQIVND, per germline (reference sequence). CDR3: CASGLAGTAYNEQFF. CDR3 bases: TGTGCCAGCGGACTAGCGGGGACTGCTTACAATGAGCAGTTCTTC.

This chain links TRBV28 with TRBJ2-1; tentatively, D is TRBD2 (6 bases). CDR3 length: 12 amino acids. V shed 7 bases and J shed 8 bases, with 12 bases lying between them. Germline loops: CDR1 MDHEN, CDR2 SYDVKM. Written as DNA, the CDR3 is TGTGCCAGCAAGACTAGAGGCCATGAGCAGTTCTTC. It specifies CASKTRGHEQFF.

The chain's CDR3 is CASSPRGQIRNTIYF. Written as DNA, the CDR3 is TGTGCCAGCAGTCCTCGGGGCCAAATTAGAAACACCATATATTTT. The V and J genes are TRBV9 and TRBJ1-3, with D perhaps matching TRBD1 (5 bases). The V gene lost 5 bases and the J gene lost 5 bases, with 17 bases spanning the gap. The CDR3 length is 15 residues. Germline V gene sequence: CDR1 SGDLS, CDR2 YYNGEE.

The V and J genes are TRBV29-1 and TRBJ2-3; D not resolved. The CDR3 totals 13 residues. Germline V lookup: CDR1 SQVTM, CDR2 ANQGSEA. The V end was cut by 5 bases, the J end by 1 base, with 10 bases between. The CDR3 here is CSVSGLRTDTQYF. CDR3 DNA sequence: TGCAGCGTTTCCGGGCTTCGCACAGATACGCAGTATTTT.

V usage is TRBV12-3 or TRBV12-4 and J usage is TRBJ2-7, with 9 bases that match TRBD1. This CDR3 is 13 amino acids long. The V segment lost 4 bases and the J segment 4 bases; nucleotides outside the gene matches: 2. The CDR3 nucleotides are TGTGCCAGCAGTTCCGGGACAGGGTACGAGCAGTACGTC. Translation: CASSSGTGYEQYV.

This clone was observed a single time. CDR3 sequence (DNA): TGTGCCAGCAGCGTCAGGACAGCTGGGGATGAGCAGTTCTTC. Translated: CASSVRTAGDEQFF. The V gene is TRBV9, the J gene TRBJ2-1; tentatively, D is TRBD1 (6 bases). CDR1 SGDLS and CDR2 YYNGEE come from the germline V gene. V was cut by 2 bases and J by 8 bases, with 14 bases left in between. The CDR3 spans 14 residues.

The chain is built from TRBV2 and TRBJ2-2, with D hard to call. V lost 2 bases to trimming and J lost 2 bases, with 3 bases between them. This CDR3 region has 13 residues. Germline V gives CDR1 SNHLY, CDR2 FYNNEI. Here the CDR3 reads CASSEQNTGELFF. The CDR3 DNA sequence: TGTGCCAGCAGTGAACAAAACACCGGGGAGCTGTTTTTT.

The rearrangement links TRBV5-5 to TRBJ1-5; 11 bases match TRBD1. The CDR3 loop spans 15 amino acids. The germline CDR1 and CDR2 sequences are SGHKS and YYEKEE (reference sequence). Germline trimming cut 4 bases from V and 6 bases from J; bases unmatched to any gene: 6. DNA of the CDR3: TGTGCCAGCAGCCATGGGACAGGGGGAAGTCAGCCCCAGCATTTT. It yields the protein CASSHGTGGSQPQHF.

This clone appeared many times. The J gene is TRBJ1-1, the V gene TRBV3-1 (or the pseudogene TRBV3-2); D gene unclear. The germline V and J ends were trimmed by 5 bases and 5 bases, with 12 bases remaining between them. CDR3 size: 13 residues. CDR1 and CDR2 from the germline V gene are LGHDT and YNNKEL (reference sequence). CDR3 sequence: CASSARTATEAFF. In DNA, the CDR3 is TGTGCCAGCAGCGCCCGGACGGCTACTGAAGCTTTCTTT.

The chain carries TRBV13 and TRBJ2-7; D is uncertain. The CDR3 runs to 12 residues. Germline values: CDR1 PRHDT, CDR2 FYEKMQ (reference sequence). Trimming took 1 base from V and 7 from J, leaving 8 bases between them. The CDR3: CASSLEAQEQYV. As DNA, the CDR3 is TGTGCCAGCAGCTTAGAGGCACAGGAGCAGTACGTC.

V is TRBV6-5 and J is TRBJ2-1; a possible D gene is TRBD2 (6 bases). Germline-derived CDR1 and CDR2 are MNHEY and SVGAGI. V was pared by 2 bases and J by 2 bases, with 10 bases between. The CDR3 runs to 15 residues. The CDR3 here is CASSYAGTPYNEQFF. The CDR3 DNA is TGTGCCAGCAGTTACGCCGGGACTCCCTACAATGAGCAGTTCTTC.

J is TRBJ2-7 and V is TRBV2; tentatively, D is TRBD1 or TRBD2 (5 bases each). The CDR3 is 18 residues long. Germline V gene lookup returns CDR1 SNHLY and CDR2 FYNNEI. The ends were cut back, 1 base at V and 0 bases at J, with 19 bases in the middle. The CDR3 sequence: CASSEGPKRDGSSYEQYF. DNA for the CDR3: TGTGCCAGCAGTGAAGGTCCGAAACGGGACGGTAGCTCCTACGAGCAGTACTTC. Full variable domain (missing parts from reference TRBV2 and TRBJ2-7): EPEVTQTPSHQVTQMGQEVILRCVPISNHLYFYWYRQILGQKVEFLVSFYNNEISEKSEIFDDQFSVERPDGSNFTLKIRSTKLEDSAMYFCASSEGPKRDGSSYEQYFGPGTRLTVT.

The chain has TRBV27 and TRBJ2-7; the match to TRBD1 covers 9 bases. The V gene end was trimmed by 6 bases and the J gene end by 4 bases; junction bases not matched to a gene: 10. This CDR3 contains 15 residues. Germline V CDR1 and CDR2: MNHEY, SMNVEV (reference sequence). This CDR3 reads CASRKTGTGSYEQYV. CDR3 in DNA: TGTGCCAGCAGGAAAACCGGGACAGGGTCATACGAGCAGTACGTC.

A note on this clone: The same CDR3 arises from other DNA sequences in this sample as well. The CDR3 region is CASSERLAGIYEQYV. CDR3 nucleotide sequence: TGTGCCAGCAGTGAACGACTAGCGGGGATCTACGAGCAGTACGTC. The V and J genes are TRBV2 and TRBJ2-7, with TRBD2 identical over 11 bases. Per germline, CDR1 SNHLY and CDR2 FYNNEI. The CDR3 has 15 residues. V dropped 2 bases and J dropped 3; count of bases not matched to a gene: 3.

The chain carries TRBV5-4 and TRBJ2-5, with 8 bases matching TRBD2. Germline lookup yields CDR1 SGHNT and CDR2 YYREEE (reference sequence). Germline trimming cut 1 base from V and 5 bases from J; bases unmatched to any gene: 7. This CDR3 contains 15 residues. For the CDR3, the DNA is TGTGCCAGCAGCTTGCTGGCGGGGGGCAGGGAGACCCAGTACTTC. Protein: CASSLLAGGRETQYF.

The chain is built from TRBV7-9 and TRBJ2-1; 7 nucleotides agree with TRBD1. The CDR3 consists of 14 residues. V lost 6 bases and J lost 4; bases outside the gene matches: 6. Germline CDR1 reads SEHNR; CDR2 reads FQNEAQ (reference sequence). The CDR3: CASRRRDSYNEQFF. The CDR3 DNA sequence: TGTGCCAGCAGGCGCCGGGACAGTTACAATGAGCAGTTCTTC.

This chain uses TRBV28 with TRBJ1-4; TRBD1 is a possible D gene (5 bases). The V and J ends lost 5 bases and 6 bases respectively, with 13 bases between them. This CDR3 is 14 amino acids long. Per germline, CDR1 MDHEN and CDR2 SYDVKM. CDR3 amino acids: CASSDAGRDEKLFF. Here the CDR3 DNA reads TGTGCCAGCAGTGACGCGGGCAGGGATGAAAAACTGTTTTTT. Variable domain in full (rest from reference TRBV28 and TRBJ1-4): DVKVTQSSRYLVKRTGEKVFLECVQDMDHENMFWYRQDPGLGLRLIYFSYDVKMKEKGDIPEGYSVSREKKERFSLILESASTNQTSMYLCASSDAGRDEKLFFGSGTQLSVL.

V is TRBV28 and J is TRBJ1-2; D is uncertain. Germline loops: CDR1 MDHEN, CDR2 SYDVKM. The CDR3 spans 13 residues. V was cut by 5 bases and J by 2 bases, with 9 bases left in between. In DNA form, the CDR3 reads TGTGCCAGCAGTGTGGTACAGAACTATGGCTACACCTTC. Amino acids: CASSVVQNYGYTF.

The chain combines TRBV28 with TRBJ2-5; D is possibly TRBD1 (6 bases). V was shortened by 5 bases and J by 5 bases, with 21 bases between the two germline ends. Germline V CDR1 and CDR2: MDHEN, SYDVKM. The CDR3 spans 16 residues. The CDR3 DNA follows: TGTGCCAGCAGTCGCCCCCTTTTTCGTAGGGGGGAGACCCAGTACTTC. It codes for CASSRPLFRRGETQYF.

V usage is TRBV30 and J usage is TRBJ1-5; D gene ambiguous. There are 13 residues in the CDR3. Trimming pared 0 bases from V and 3 bases from J, leaving 6 bases between. Germline CDR1 GTSNPN, CDR2 SVGIG (reference sequence). CDR3 DNA: TGTGCCTGGAGTGTACATCCCAATCAGCCCCAGCATTTT. This gives the protein CAWSVHPNQPQHF.

CDR3 bases: TGCGCCAGCAGCCAAGATGGGACAGGGGGTATCGAGGGCTACACCTTC. It yields the protein CASSQDGTGGIEGYTF. This chain links TRBV4-3 with TRBJ1-2; TRBD1 aligns across 11 bases. This CDR3 is 16 amino acids long. From germline, CDR1 is LGHNA and CDR2 YSLEER. Germline trimming cut 0 bases from V and 8 bases from J; bases unmatched to any gene: 8.

V and J are TRBV28 and TRBJ1-3; D ambiguous. Germline V gene sequence: CDR1 MDHEN, CDR2 SYDVKM. Trimming stripped 7 bases from V and 0 bases from J, with 13 bases between. This CDR3 is built from 15 residues. The CDR3 region is CASNSDTYSGNTIYF. The CDR3 DNA sequence: TGTGCCAGCAACTCTGACACTTACTCTGGAAACACCATATATTTT.

The V call is TRBV11-3, the J call TRBJ2-2; 9 bases agree with TRBD2. The CDR3 totals 18 residues. Germline loops: CDR1 SGHNT, CDR2 YENEEA. The junction had 13 bases not matched to a gene; V was cut back by 5 bases and J by 3 bases. The CDR3, as DNA: TGTGCCAGCAGCCGCCTCACCTGGGAGCGGGAGGACACCGGGGAGCTGTTTTTT. Its protein is CASSRLTWEREDTGELFF.

The chain joins TRBV2 to TRBJ2-7; possible D gene TRBD2, 6 bases. Germline V CDR1 and CDR2: SNHLY, FYNNEI. The CDR3 runs 14 residues. Trimming shortened V by 5 bases and J by 2 bases, and 13 bases separated the two germline ends. This CDR3 reads CASSPGLRPYEQYF. The CDR3 DNA sequence: TGTGCCAGCAGTCCGGGACTTCGGCCCTACGAGCAGTACTTC. The full variable domain, with the rest looked up from reference TRBV2 and TRBJ2-7, is EPEVTQTPSHQVTQMGQEVILRCVPISNHLYFYWYRQILGQKVEFLVSFYNNEISEKSEIFDDQFSVERPDGSNFTLKIRSTKLEDSAMYFCASSPGLRPYEQYFGPGTRLTVT.